The rows below give T cell receptor beta chains drawn from one sample of a study of shared clonotypes between healthy human individuals. Using immunoSEQ multiplex PCR, the repertoire was profiled, and TCRdb retains in-frame clones only, with some absent. The repertoire holds hundreds of thousands of clones, with roughly 70% as singletons. The sequenced material came from memory CD4+ T cells sorted from blood. Every receptor here comes from a woman aged 25 to 39 in good health. Each CDR3 is given with its conserved first and last residue. The order of the fields is D gene, V gene, clone size, J gene, CDR3 DNA, CDR3 protein. The D gene is left open where the match is weak. Size values are once, few and many counts, or a class for expanded clones, and some rows have none.

>TRBD2|TRBV7-2|once|TRBJ2-5
TGTGCCAGCAGCTTACGCGGCGGGAGTGCCGAGACCCAGTACTTC
CASSLRGGSAETQYF
>TRBD2|TRBV5-1|NA|TRBJ2-7
TGCGCCAGCGGCGGGACTAGCGGACTCTACGAGCAGTACTTC
CASGGTSGLYEQYF
>NA|TRBV19|NA|TRBJ1-1
TGTGCCAGTAGTATGTTTAAGGAAAACACTGAAGCTTTCTTT
CASSMFKENTEAFF
>NA|TRBV2|NA|TRBJ2-4
TGTGCCAGCAGACCATGGACAAGGGGGGACATTCAGTACTTC
CASRPWTRGDIQYF
>NA|TRBV28|NA|TRBJ2-5
TGTGCCAGCAGTTTCCCCTCAGGGGAGGAAGAGACCCAGTACTTC
CASSFPSGEEETQYF
>NA|TRBV18|NA|TRBJ2-5
TGTGCCAGCTCACCACGACCGAAACGGGGGACCCAGTACTTC
CASSPRPKRGTQYF
>NA|TRBV6-1|many|TRBJ2-1
TGTGCCAGCAGTGATTATGGTAGGAGAGGTTCCTACAATGAGCAGTTCTTC
CASSDYGRRGSYNEQFF
>TRBD1|TRBV28|NA|TRBJ2-7
TGTGCCAGCAGTTTAAGGTTGTCGGGACAGGGTTCCTACGAGCAGTACTTC
CASSLRLSGQGSYEQYF
>TRBD1|TRBV16|NA|TRBJ2-1
TGTGCCAGCGATCTGGGACAGGGTAGCAATGAGCAGTTCTTC
CASDLGQGSNEQFF
>NA|TRBV19|NA|TRBJ1-5
TGTGCCAGTAAAGGACAGTGGAATCAGCCCCAGCATTTT
CASKGQWNQPQHF
>NA|TRBV19|few|TRBJ1-1
TGTGCCAGTAGTATCCTAGGAACTGAAGCTTTCTTT
CASSILGTEAFF
>NA|TRBV19|NA|TRBJ2-5
TGTGCCAGTAGTGCGGGATTGACTCAAGAGACCCAGTACTTC
CASSAGLTQETQYF
>NA|TRBV19|NA|TRBJ2-5
TGTGCCTGTAGGGGGTACCAAGAGACCCAGTACTTC
CACRGYQETQYF
>TRBD1|TRBV19|NA|TRBJ2-4
TGTGCCACCTCGACAGGGGTTAGTGGCATTCAGTACTTC
CATSTGVSGIQYF
>NA|TRBV28|NA|TRBJ2-1
TGTGCCAGCAGTCCGACAGTCTTAAATGAGCAGTTCTTC
CASSPTVLNEQFF
>TRBD2|TRBV7-9|NA|TRBJ2-1
TGTGCCAGCAGCCCCCGGACTAGCGGGAGGACGTACAATGAGCAGTTCTTC
CASSPRTSGRTYNEQFF
>NA|TRBV7-9|NA|TRBJ2-5
TGTGCCAGCAGCCCGATCGGTGCTGAGACCCAGTACTTC
CASSPIGAETQYF
>TRBD1|TRBV19|NA|TRBJ1-5
TGTGCCAGTACGCTCAGGGGGAAGGGGCATCAGCCCCAGCATTTT
CASTLRGKGHQPQHF
>NA|TRBV6-1|few|TRBJ1-2
TGTGCCAGCAGTGAACATGTGACAGGCCACTATGGCTACACCTTC
CASSEHVTGHYGYTF
>NA|TRBV4-1|NA|TRBJ1-3
TGCGCCAGCAGCCAAGCCGGGGCAGGAAACACCATATATTTT
CASSQAGAGNTIYF
>TRBD1|TRBV4-2|NA|TRBJ2-5
TGTGCCAGCAGATCGGGACAGGGGGCCCCAGAGACCCAGTACTTC
CASRSGQGAPETQYF
>NA|TRBV28|NA|TRBJ2-3
TGTGCCAGCAGTCCTACAGATACGCAGTATTTT
CASSPTDTQYF
>NA|TRBV30|NA|TRBJ1-2
TGTGCCTGGAGTCCGGAAAACTATGGCTACACCTTC
CAWSPENYGYTF
>NA|TRBV19|once|TRBJ1-5
TGTGCCAGTAAGGTGGGATCTAATAGCAATCAGCCCCAGCATTTT
CASKVGSNSNQPQHF
>NA|TRBV25-1|NA|TRBJ2-2
TGTGCCAGCAGTGGCGGGACACCGCACACCGGGGAGCTGTTTTTT
CASSGGTPHTGELFF
>NA|TRBV7-2|NA|TRBJ2-3
TGTGCCAGCAGCTTACCAGACCCGTCTACGCAGTATTTT
CASSLPDPSTQYF
>NA|TRBV2|NA|TRBJ1-1
TGTGCCAGCATATGGCAGGGGACTGAAGCTTTCTTT
CASIWQGTEAFF
>NA|TRBV7-2|NA|TRBJ1-5
TGTGCCAGCAGCTTATTCGGGGGCTCTAGCAATCAGCCCCAGCATTTT
CASSLFGGSSNQPQHF
>NA|TRBV19|once|TRBJ1-2
TGTGCCAGTACCGTCAGGGTAGTAATCCCCTATGGCTACACCTTC
CASTVRVVIPYGYTF
>NA|TRBV4-2|NA|TRBJ1-5
TGTGCCAGCAGCCAAGACGATCGGGGGCATCAGCCCCAGCATTTT
CASSQDDRGHQPQHF
>NA|TRBV28|NA|TRBJ2-1
TGTGCCAGCATCACGGGCCGTGAAAGCGAGCAGTTCTTC
CASITGRESEQFF
>NA|TRBV9|NA|TRBJ1-2
TGTGCCAGCAGCAGAACAGTATCCGGCTACACCTTC
CASSRTVSGYTF
>NA|TRBV5-1|NA|TRBJ2-1
TGCGCCAGCAGCTTGGGGGAGGAAGCCTACAATGAGCAGTTCTTC
CASSLGEEAYNEQFF
>TRBD1|TRBV11-2|few|TRBJ2-5
TGTGCCAGCAGCTTAGGGAGACAGGGAAGAAGGTGGGAGACCCAGTACTTC
CASSLGRQGRRWETQYF
>TRBD1|TRBV10-3|NA|TRBJ2-5
TGTGCCATCAGTGGGGGGACAGGTGACGGAGGGGAGACCCAGTACTTC
CAISGGTGDGGETQYF
>NA|TRBV7-9|NA|TRBJ2-3
TGTGCCAGCAGCTCCGACGGAGAGGGGCAGTATTTT
CASSSDGEGQYF
>NA|TRBV9|few|TRBJ2-1
TGTGCCAGCAGCGTAGCGGAGGGGGCCTCCTACAATGAGCAGTTCTTC
CASSVAEGASYNEQFF